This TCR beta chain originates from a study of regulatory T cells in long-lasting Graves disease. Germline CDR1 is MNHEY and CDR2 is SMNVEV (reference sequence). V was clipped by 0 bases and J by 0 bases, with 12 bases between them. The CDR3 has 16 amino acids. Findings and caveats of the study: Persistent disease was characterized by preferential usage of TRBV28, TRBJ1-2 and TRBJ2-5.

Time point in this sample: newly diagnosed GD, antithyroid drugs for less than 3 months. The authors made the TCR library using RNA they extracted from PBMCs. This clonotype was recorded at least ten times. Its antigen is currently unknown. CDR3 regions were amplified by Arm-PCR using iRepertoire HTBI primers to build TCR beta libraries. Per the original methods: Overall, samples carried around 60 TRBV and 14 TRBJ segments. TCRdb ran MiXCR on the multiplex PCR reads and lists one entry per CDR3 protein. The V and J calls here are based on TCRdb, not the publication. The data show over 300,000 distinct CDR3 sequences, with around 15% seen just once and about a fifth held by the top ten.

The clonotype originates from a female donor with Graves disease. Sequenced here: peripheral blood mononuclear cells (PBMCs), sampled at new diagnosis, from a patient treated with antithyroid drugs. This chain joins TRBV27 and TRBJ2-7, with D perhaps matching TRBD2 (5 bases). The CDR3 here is CASSLSWTPSSYEQYF. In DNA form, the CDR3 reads TGTGCCAGCAGTTTATCGTGGACTCCGAGCTCCTACGAGCAGTACTTC.